This T cell receptor beta chain comes out of a study of shared clonotypes between healthy human individuals. The wider study: The donor pool was made up of two women and three men aged 18 to 49.

V was clipped by 6 bases and J by 7 bases, with 12 bases between them. The CDR3 is 13 amino acids. Looked up from germline, CDR1 is SGHVS and CDR2 is FNYEAQ. Assay: immunoSEQ multiplex PCR; the TCRdb copy retains only in-frame clones and omits some. The profile shows about 600,000 clones, 95% to 98% of them singletons. CD4+ cell separation produced CD45RA+ naive and CD45RA-negative memory subsets. The clonotype originates from a woman aged 30 to 39 in good health. This chain joins TRBV7-6 and TRBJ2-2, with D perhaps matching TRBD1 or TRBD2 (7 bases each). Sequenced material: naive CD4+ T cells sorted from blood. The sample's subset: CD45RA+ positively selected. CDR3 nucleotide sequence: TGTGCCAGCAGAGGGGGCGGGAGCGGGGAGCTGTTTTTT. Amino acids: CASRGGGSGELFF.